This TCR beta chain was identified in a study of blood T cells in healthy people across ages. Using a J-beta primer mix together with a sample-barcoded 5' primer, a second PCR was run for about 6 to 11 cycles. Each cDNA molecule was tagged by a template-switch adaptor with 12 random nucleotides. TCRdb re-analysed the 5' RACE reads in MiXCR, keeping a single row per CDR3 protein. This sample has under 1 million distinct CDR3 sequences, with around 43% found just once. Study-wide results and caveats: Unsorted PBMC input precluded a conclusive naive versus antigen-experienced comparison. Naive T cell percentage showed a strong correlation with TCR beta diversity.

At least 5.5 micrograms of total RNA were extracted per sample. The sample holds many counts of this clonotype. Its antigen is not identified. The sample consisted of blood. The receptor was derived from a man aged 55 to 70 in good health.

CDR3 sequence reads: CASWGGEETQYF. As DNA, the CDR3 is TGTGCCAGTTGGGGGGGCGAAGAGACCCAGTACTTC. The chain employs TRBV28 and TRBJ2-5; D possibly corresponds to TRBD2 (7 bases). This CDR3 has 12 residues. Per the germline V gene, CDR1 is MDHEN and CDR2 is SYDVKM. Trimming left V 9 bases short and J 3 bases short, with 11 bases between.